The T cell receptor (beta chain) under discussion was sequenced for a study of T cells after yellow fever vaccination. They built TCR cDNA with 5'RACE template switching, a step that put in a universal primer site and UMIs. Each CDR3 protein gets one entry after TCRdb re-called the 5' RACE reads with MiXCR. The table lists 620,000 or so distinct CDR3 sequences, around 17% of them singletons. This clonotype was seen a few times. This TCR was sampled from a young man who received the YFV17D yellow fever vaccine. This material consisted of PBMCs, taken 5 days after the first yellow fever vaccination.

The CDR3 nucleotides are TGTGCCAGCAGTCACAGGGTCACTGAAGCTTTCTTT. Protein: CASSHRVTEAFF. The gene calls are TRBV6-6 and TRBJ1-1, with a possible D match to TRBD1 (6 bases). V was trimmed by 5 bases and J by 4 bases, leaving 8 bases between them. The CDR3 sequence is 12 residues long. CDR1 is MNHNY, CDR2 SVGAGI, per germline (reference sequence).